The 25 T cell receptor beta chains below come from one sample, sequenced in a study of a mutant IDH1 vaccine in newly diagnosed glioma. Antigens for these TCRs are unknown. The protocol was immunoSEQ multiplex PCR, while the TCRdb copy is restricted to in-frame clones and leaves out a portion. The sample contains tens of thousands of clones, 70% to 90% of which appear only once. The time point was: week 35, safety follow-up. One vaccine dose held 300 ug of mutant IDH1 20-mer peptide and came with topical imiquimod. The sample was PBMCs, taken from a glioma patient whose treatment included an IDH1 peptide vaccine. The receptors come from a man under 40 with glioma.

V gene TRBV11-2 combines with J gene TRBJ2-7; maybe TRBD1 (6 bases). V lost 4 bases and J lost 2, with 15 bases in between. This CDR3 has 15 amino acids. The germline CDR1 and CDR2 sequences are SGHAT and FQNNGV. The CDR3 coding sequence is TGTGCCAGCAGCTGGAACACAGGGTTTCCCTACGAGCAGTACTTC. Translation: CASSWNTGFPYEQYF.

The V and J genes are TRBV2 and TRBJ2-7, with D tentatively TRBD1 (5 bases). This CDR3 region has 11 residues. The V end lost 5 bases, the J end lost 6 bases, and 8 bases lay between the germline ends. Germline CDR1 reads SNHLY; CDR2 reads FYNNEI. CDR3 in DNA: TGTGCCAGCAGTTTTACAGGCGAGCAGTACTTC. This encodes CASSFTGEQYF.

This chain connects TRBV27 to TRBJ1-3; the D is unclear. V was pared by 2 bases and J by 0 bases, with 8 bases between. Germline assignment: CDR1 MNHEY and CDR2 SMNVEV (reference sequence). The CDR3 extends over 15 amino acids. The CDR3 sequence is CASSLSPNSGNTIYF. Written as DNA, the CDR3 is TGTGCCAGCAGTTTAAGTCCGAACTCTGGAAACACCATATATTTT.

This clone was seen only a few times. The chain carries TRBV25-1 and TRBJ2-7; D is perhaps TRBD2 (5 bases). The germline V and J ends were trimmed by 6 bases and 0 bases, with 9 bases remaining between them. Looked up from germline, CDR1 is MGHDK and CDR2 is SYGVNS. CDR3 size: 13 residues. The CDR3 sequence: CASRTEASYEQYF. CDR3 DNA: TGTGCCAGCAGGACGGAGGCCTCCTACGAGCAGTACTTC.

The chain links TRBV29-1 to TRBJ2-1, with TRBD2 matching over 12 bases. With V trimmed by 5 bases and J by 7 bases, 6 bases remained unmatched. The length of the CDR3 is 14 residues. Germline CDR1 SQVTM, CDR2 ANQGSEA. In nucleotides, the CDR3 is TGCAGCGTTCGCCGACTAGCGGGGGATAATGAGCAGTTCTTC. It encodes CSVRRLAGDNEQFF.

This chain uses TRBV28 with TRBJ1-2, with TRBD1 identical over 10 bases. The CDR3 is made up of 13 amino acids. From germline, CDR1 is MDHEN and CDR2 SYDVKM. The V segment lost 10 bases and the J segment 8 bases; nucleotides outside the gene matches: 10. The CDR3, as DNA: TGTGCCATTCCGGGACAGGGGAAAATAGGCTACACCTTC. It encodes CAIPGQGKIGYTF.

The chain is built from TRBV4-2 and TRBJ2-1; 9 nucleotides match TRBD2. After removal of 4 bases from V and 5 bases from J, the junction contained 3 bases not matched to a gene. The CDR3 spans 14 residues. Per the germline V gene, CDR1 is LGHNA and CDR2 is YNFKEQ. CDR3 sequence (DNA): TGTGCCAGCAGCCGGGCTAGCGGGGACAATGAGCAGTTCTTC. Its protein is CASSRASGDNEQFF.

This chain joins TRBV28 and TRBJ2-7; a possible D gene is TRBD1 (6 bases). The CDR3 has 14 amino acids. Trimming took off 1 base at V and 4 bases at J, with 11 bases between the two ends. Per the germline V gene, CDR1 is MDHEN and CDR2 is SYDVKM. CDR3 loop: CASSLFGQHYEQYF. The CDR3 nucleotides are TGTGCCAGCAGTTTATTTGGACAGCATTACGAGCAGTACTTC.

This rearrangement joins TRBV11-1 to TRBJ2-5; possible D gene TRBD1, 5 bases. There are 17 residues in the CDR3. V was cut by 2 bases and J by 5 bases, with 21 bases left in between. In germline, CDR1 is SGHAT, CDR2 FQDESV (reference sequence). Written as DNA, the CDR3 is TGTGCCAGCAGCTTACACCAGACAGCCATTCGGTTCGAGACCCAGTACTTC. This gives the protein CASSLHQTAIRFETQYF. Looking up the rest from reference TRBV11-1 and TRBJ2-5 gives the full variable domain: EAEVAQSPRYKITEKSQAVAFWCDPISGHATLYWYRQILGQGPELLVQFQDESVVDDSQLPKDRFSAERLKGVDSTLKIQPAELGDSAMYLCASSLHQTAIRFETQYFGPGTRLLVL.

The CDR3 DNA reads as TGCAGTGCAGAGATACTCTATGGCTACACCTTC. Amino acid sequence: CSAEILYGYTF. This rearrangement joins TRBV20-1 to TRBJ1-2, with D uncertain. Trimming took 6 bases from V and 4 from J, leaving 9 bases between them. Germline CDR1 DFQATT, CDR2 SNEGSKA (reference sequence). This CDR3 contains 11 residues.

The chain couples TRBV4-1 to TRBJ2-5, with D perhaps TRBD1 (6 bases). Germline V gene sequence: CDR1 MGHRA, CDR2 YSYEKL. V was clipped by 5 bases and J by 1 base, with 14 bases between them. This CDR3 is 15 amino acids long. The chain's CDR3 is CASSARDKSQETQYF. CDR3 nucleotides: TGCGCCAGCAGCGCCCGGGACAAAAGCCAAGAGACCCAGTACTTC.

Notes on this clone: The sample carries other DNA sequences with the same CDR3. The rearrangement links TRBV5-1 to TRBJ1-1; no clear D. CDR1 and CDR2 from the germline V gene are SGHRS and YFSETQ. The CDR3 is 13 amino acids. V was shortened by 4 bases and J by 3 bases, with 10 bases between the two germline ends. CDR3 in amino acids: CASSPRGDTEAFF. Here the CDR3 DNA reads TGCGCCAGCAGCCCGCGCGGGGACACTGAAGCTTTCTTT.

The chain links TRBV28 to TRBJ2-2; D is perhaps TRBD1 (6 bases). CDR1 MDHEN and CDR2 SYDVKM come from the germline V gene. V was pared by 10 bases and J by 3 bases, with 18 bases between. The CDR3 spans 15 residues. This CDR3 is CATTRKGQYTGELFF. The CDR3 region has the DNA TGTGCCACCACCAGAAAAGGACAGTACACCGGGGAGCTGTTTTTT.

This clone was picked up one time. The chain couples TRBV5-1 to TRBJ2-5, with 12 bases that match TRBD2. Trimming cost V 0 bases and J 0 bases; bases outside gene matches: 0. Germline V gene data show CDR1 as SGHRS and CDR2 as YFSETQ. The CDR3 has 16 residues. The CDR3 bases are TGCGCCAGCAGCTTGGGGACTAGCGGGGACCAAGAGACCCAGTACTTC. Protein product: CASSLGTSGDQETQYF.

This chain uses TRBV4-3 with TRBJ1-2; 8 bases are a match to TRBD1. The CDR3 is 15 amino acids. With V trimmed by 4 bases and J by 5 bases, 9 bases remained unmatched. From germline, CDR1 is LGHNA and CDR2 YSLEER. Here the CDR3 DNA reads TGCGCCAGCAGCCTCCACGGACAGGGCGGGTATGGCTACACCTTC. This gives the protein CASSLHGQGGYGYTF.

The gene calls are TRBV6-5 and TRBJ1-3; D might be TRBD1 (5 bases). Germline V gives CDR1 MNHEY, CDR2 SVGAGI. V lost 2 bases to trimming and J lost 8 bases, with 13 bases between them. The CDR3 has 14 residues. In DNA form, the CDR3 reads TGTGCCAGCAGTTACGGGGACGCGCGAGACACCATATATTTT. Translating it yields CASSYGDARDTIYF.

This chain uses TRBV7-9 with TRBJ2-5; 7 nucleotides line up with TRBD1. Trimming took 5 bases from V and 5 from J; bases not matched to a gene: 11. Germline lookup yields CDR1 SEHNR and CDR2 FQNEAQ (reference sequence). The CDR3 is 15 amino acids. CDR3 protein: CASSTSQQGMETQYF. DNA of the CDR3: TGTGCCAGCAGCACCTCGCAACAGGGGATGGAGACCCAGTACTTC.

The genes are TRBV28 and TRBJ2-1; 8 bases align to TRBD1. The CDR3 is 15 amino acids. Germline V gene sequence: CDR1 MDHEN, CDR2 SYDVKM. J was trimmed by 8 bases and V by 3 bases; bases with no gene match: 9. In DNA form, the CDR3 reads TGTGCCAGCAGTTTCCGGACAGGGAAGTTCGATGAGCAGTTCTTC. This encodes CASSFRTGKFDEQFF. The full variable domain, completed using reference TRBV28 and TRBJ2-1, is DVKVTQSSRYLVKRTGEKVFLECVQDMDHENMFWYRQDPGLGLRLIYFSYDVKMKEKGDIPEGYSVSREKKERFSLILESASTNQTSMYLCASSFRTGKFDEQFFGPGTRLTVL.

For the CDR3, the DNA is TGTGCCACCAGCAGAGATAGCCCTGCGGTCGCGAACACCGGGGAGCTGTTTTTT. The encoded protein is CATSRDSPAVANTGELFF. The chain combines TRBV15 with TRBJ2-2; D call uncertain. The germline V gene encodes CDR1 LNHNV and CDR2 YYDKDF (reference sequence). V was cut by 0 bases and J by 0 bases, with 14 bases left in between. There are 18 residues in the CDR3.

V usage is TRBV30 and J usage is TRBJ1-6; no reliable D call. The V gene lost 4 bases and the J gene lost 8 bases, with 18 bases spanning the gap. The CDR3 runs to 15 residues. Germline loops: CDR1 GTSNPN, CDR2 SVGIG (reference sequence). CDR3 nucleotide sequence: TGTGCCTGGACTGGACCTAGCGGCCGGGATTCACCCCTCCACTTT. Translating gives CAWTGPSGRDSPLHF.

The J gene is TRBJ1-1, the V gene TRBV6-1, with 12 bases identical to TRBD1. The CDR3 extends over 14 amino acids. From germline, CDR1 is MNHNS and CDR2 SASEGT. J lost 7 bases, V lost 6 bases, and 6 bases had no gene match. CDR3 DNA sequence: TGTGCCAGCAGGAGGGACAGGGGGCAAGGTGAAGCTTTCTTT. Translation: CASRRDRGQGEAFF.

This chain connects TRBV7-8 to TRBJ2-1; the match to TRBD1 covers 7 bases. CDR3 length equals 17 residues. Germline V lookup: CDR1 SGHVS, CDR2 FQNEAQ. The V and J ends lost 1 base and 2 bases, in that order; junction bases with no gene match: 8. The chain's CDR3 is CASSLDMSGQTYNEQFF. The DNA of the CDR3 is TGTGCCAGCAGCTTAGATATGTCGGGACAGACCTACAATGAGCAGTTCTTC.

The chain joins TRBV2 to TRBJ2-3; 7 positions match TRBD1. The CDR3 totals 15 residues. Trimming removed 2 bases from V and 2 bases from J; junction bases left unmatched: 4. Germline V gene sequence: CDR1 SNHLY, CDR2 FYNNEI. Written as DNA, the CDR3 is TGTGCCAGCAGTGAAAGGGGGCCTAACACAGATACGCAGTATTTT. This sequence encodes CASSERGPNTDTQYF.

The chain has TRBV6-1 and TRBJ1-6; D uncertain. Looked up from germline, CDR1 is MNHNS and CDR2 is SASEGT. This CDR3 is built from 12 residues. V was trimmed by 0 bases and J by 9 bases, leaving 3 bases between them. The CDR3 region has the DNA TGTGCCAGCAGTGAAGCGCGTTCACCCCTCCACTTT. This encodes CASSEARSPLHF.

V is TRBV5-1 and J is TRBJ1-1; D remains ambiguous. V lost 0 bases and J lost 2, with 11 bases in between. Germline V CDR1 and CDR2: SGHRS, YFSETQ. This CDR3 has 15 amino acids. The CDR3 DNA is TGCGCCAGCAGCTTGGCCTCCCTGGTTAACACTGAAGCTTTCTTT. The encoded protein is CASSLASLVNTEAFF.